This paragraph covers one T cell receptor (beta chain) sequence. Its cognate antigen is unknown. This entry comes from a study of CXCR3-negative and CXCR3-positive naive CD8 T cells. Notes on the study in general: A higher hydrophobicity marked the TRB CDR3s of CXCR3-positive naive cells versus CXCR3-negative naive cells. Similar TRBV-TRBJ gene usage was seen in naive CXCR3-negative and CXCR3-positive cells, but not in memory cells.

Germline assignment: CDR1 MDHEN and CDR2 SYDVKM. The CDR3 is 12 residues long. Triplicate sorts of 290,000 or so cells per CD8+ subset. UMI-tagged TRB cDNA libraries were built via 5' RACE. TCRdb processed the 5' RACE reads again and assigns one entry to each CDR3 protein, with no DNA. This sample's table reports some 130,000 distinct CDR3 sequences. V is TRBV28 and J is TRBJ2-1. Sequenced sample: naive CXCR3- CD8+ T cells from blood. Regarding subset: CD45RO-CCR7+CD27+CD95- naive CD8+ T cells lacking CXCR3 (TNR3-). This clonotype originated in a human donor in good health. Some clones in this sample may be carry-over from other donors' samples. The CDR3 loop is CASSSTYNEQFF.